This T cell receptor (beta chain) derives from a study of blood T cell repertoires in COVID-19. Looking at the study overall: Specimens from acute and convalescent COVID-19 originated in the United States, Italy and Spain.

Methods used by the authors: By means of reference gene primer amplification, nucleated cell counts were estimated. Clones were read by immunoSEQ multiplex PCR, and TCRdb kept only the in-frame ones, dropping some. D and trimming come from the DNA, and the V and J calls and clone size come from that table. The table shows fewer than 350,000 clones, with approximately 86% occurring only once. The V and J ends lost 7 bases and 4 bases, in that order; junction bases with no gene match: 24. Germline V CDR1 and CDR2: MDHEN, SYDVKM. The CDR3 spans 19 residues. The TCR originated in a woman under 40 who had recovered from COVID-19. The sequencing input was peripheral blood. This sequence joins TRBV28 and TRBJ2-7, with 8 positions matching TRBD2. The CDR3 nucleotides read TGTGCCAGCACCAGAGGACGGGGGGGAACCCCGGGGATTAGGTACGAGCAGTACTTC. Its translation is CASTRGRGGTPGIRYEQYF.